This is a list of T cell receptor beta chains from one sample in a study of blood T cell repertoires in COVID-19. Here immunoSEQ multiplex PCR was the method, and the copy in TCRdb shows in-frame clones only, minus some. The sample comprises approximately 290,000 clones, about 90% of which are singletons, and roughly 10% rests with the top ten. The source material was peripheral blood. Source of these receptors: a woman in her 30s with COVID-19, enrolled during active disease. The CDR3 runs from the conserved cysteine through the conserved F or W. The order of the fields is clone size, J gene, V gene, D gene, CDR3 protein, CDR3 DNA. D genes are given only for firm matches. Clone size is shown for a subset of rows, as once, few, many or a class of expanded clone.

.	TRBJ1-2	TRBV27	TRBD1	CASSLTIPGQGGGYTF	TGTGCCAGCAGTTTAACGATACCGGGACAGGGTGGTGGCTACACCTTC
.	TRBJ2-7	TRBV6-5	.	CASSYQGGQPYEQYF	TGTGCCAGCAGTTACCAAGGAGGCCAGCCCTACGAGCAGTACTTC
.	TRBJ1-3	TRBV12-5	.	CASGLLRVTGNTIYF	TGTGCTAGTGGTTTGTTGCGGGTCACTGGAAACACCATATATTTT
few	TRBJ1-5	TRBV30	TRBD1	CAWNGQGAYQPQHF	TGTGCCTGGAACGGGCAGGGGGCTTACCAGCCCCAGCATTTT
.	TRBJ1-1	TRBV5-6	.	CASSLPTIAEAFF	TGTGCCAGCAGCTTACCGACAATCGCTGAAGCTTTCTTT
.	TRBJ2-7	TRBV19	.	CASSKGMVPSYEQYF	TGTGCCAGTAGTAAGGGGATGGTCCCGTCCTACGAGCAGTACTTC
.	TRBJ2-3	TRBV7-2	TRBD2	CASSPGGTSGVQDTQYF	TGTGCCAGCAGCCCCGGGGGGACTAGCGGGGTTCAGGATACGCAGTATTTT
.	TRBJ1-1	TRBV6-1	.	CASSDFPTARANTEAFF	TGTGCCAGCAGTGACTTCCCGACGGCCAGGGCGAACACTGAAGCTTTCTTT
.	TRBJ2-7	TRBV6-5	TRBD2	CASISRGEPSYEQYF	TGTGCCAGCATTTCGCGGGGGGAACCCTCCTACGAGCAGTACTTC
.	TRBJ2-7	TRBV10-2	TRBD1	CASGRTGGGEQYF	TGCGCCAGCGGGAGGACAGGGGGGGGCGAGCAGTACTTC